The rows below give T cell receptor beta chains drawn from one sample of a study of a mutant IDH1 vaccine in newly diagnosed glioma. Using immunoSEQ multiplex PCR, the repertoire was profiled, and TCRdb retains in-frame clones only, with some absent. The sample lists about 34,000 clones, just under 90% occurring once. These receptors have no known antigen. Material: PBMCs, obtained from a glioma patient whose treatment included an IDH1 peptide vaccine. These receptors were collected from a woman between 25 and 40 years old with glioma. CDR3s include the opening cysteine and the closing phenylalanine or tryptophan. The D gene is left open where the match is weak. Not all rows give a size; the values are once, few, many and, for expanded clones, a class.

d_gene	abundance	j_gene	v_gene	CDR3nt	CDR3aa
NA	once	TRBJ2-7	TRBV6-5	TGTGCCAGCAGTTACGGCCAGACCTACGAGCAGTACTTC	CASSYGQTYEQYF
NA	NA	TRBJ1-4	TRBV5-1	TGCGCCAGCAGCTTTGGGGGGGTTAGTGAAAAACTGTTTTTT	CASSFGGVSEKLFF
TRBD1	few	TRBJ2-7	TRBV5-4	TGTGCCAGCAGCTCGGGGACAGCACCCGAGCAGTACTTC	CASSSGTAPEQYF
NA	NA	TRBJ1-2	TRBV7-2	TGTGCCAGCAGCCTAGCCTCAGGACGGCGCGGCTACACCTTC	CASSLASGRRGYTF
NA	NA	TRBJ2-4	TRBV7-3	TGTGCCAGCAGCTTCGGGTACCAAAACATTCAGTACTTC	CASSFGYQNIQYF
TRBD2	NA	TRBJ2-5	TRBV2	TGTGCCAGCAGCCCAGAGCGGGGAGGGGTGACCCGGGGCCAGTACTTC	CASSPERGGVTRGQYF
NA	NA	TRBJ2-2	TRBV2	TGTGCCAGCAGTGAAAGGGCTAGTAACCACGGGGAGCTGTTTTTT	CASSERASNHGELFF
NA	NA	TRBJ2-5	TRBV5-6	TGTGCCAGCAGCTCCGGGACACCATATTGGGAGACCCAGTACTTC	CASSSGTPYWETQYF
NA	NA	TRBJ2-2	TRBV29-1	TGCAGCGCCGATGCGGGGTACACCGGGGAGCTGTTTTTT	CSADAGYTGELFF
NA	NA	TRBJ2-7	TRBV4-3	TGCGCCAGCAGCCAAGACGGCACAGGGATCTACGAGCAGTACTTC	CASSQDGTGIYEQYF
NA	NA	TRBJ1-3	TRBV19	TGTGCCAGTAGTACCGACATCTCTGGAAACACCATATATTTT	CASSTDISGNTIYF
NA	NA	TRBJ2-7	TRBV5-6	TGTGCCAGCAGCTCACAGGGGACTGTCTACGAGCAGTACTTC	CASSSQGTVYEQYF
NA	NA	TRBJ1-1	TRBV9	TGTGCCAGCAGCGTAGCGGGGCTGTCGGACACTGAAGCTTTCTTT	CASSVAGLSDTEAFF
NA	NA	TRBJ1-1	TRBV5-5	TGTGCCAGCAGCTTCGCGGGGACGGCTGGTCGCACTGAAGCTTTCTTT	CASSFAGTAGRTEAFF
NA	NA	TRBJ2-7	TRBV30	TGTGCCTGGAGTGTGCTTGGCGAGCAGTACTTC	CAWSVLGEQYF
NA	few	TRBJ2-7	TRBV2	TGTGCCAGCAGTGACCCCACCTATCTATACGAGCAGTACTTC	CASSDPTYLYEQYF
NA	NA	TRBJ1-1	TRBV7-9	TGTGCCAGCGGTTTCGATGCTTTCTTT	CASGFDAFF
NA	NA	TRBJ2-5	TRBV7-2	TGTGCCAGCAGCTTAGATGGGCGGGCCCAAGAGACCCAGTACTTC	CASSLDGRAQETQYF
TRBD2	NA	TRBJ2-7	TRBV5-6	TGTGCCAGCAGCGGGGGGGTTCGGAGTGGGGCGGCTTACGAGCAGTACTTC	CASSGGVRSGAAYEQYF
NA	NA	TRBJ1-5	TRBV6-6	TGTGCCAGCAGTTTATCGGGACAACCGCGGCAGCCCCAGCATTTT	CASSLSGQPRQPQHF
NA	NA	TRBJ2-2	TRBV5-5	TGTGCCAGCAGCTTGGCGGGGGTGAACACCGGGGAGCTGTTTTTT	CASSLAGVNTGELFF
NA	NA	TRBJ1-5	TRBV4-3	TGCGCCAGCAGCCAACAGCGACTAACGGGCGTATGGCCCCAGCATTTT	CASSQQRLTGVWPQHF
TRBD1	NA	TRBJ1-2	TRBV19	TGTGCCAGTAGCGAGAACAGGGGTGACTATGGCTACACCTTC	CASSENRGDYGYTF
NA	NA	TRBJ2-2	TRBV9	TGTGCCAGCAGCGTAGTACCGGCCGGGGGGGAGCTGTTTTTT	CASSVVPAGGELFF